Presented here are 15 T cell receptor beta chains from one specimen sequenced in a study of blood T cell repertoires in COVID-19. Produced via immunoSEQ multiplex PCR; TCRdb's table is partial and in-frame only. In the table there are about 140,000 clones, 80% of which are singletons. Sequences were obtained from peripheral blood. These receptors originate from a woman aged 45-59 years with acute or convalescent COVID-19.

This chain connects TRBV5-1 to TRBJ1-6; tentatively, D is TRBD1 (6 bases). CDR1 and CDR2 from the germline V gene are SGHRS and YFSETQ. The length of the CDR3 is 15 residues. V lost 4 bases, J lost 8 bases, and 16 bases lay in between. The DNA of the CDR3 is TGCGCCAGCAGCAGGGGGACAATTGGGCATTCACCCCTCCACTTT. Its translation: CASSRGTIGHSPLHF.

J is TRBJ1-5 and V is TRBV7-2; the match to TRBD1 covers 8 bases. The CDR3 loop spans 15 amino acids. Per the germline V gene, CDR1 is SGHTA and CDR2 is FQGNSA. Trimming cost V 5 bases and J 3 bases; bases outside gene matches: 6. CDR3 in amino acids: CASSRGTGSNQPQHF. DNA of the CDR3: TGTGCCAGCAGCAGAGGGACAGGCTCCAATCAGCCCCAGCATTTT.

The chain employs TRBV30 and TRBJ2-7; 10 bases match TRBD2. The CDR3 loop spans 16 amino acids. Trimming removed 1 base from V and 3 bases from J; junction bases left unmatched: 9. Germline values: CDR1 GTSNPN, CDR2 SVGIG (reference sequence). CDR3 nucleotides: TGTGCCTGGAGTGGGACTAGCGGCTACTCCTACTACGAGCAGTACTTC. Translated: CAWSGTSGYSYYEQYF.

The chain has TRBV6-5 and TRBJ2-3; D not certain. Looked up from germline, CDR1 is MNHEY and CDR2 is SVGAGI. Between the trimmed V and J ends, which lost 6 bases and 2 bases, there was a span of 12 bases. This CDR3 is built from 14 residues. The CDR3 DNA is TGTGCCAGCAGAATTGGGCTCGACACAGATACGCAGTATTTT. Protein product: CASRIGLDTDTQYF.

CDR3 coding DNA: TGTGCCAGCAGCTTAATAGGCGGCGAGGGGCCCCAGCATTTT. Its translation is CASSLIGGEGPQHF. This chain uses TRBV7-2 with TRBJ1-5, with no clear D. This CDR3 is built from 14 residues. Germline V gene sequence: CDR1 SGHTA, CDR2 FQGNSA. V gave up 2 bases and J gave up 9 bases, with 14 bases separating them.

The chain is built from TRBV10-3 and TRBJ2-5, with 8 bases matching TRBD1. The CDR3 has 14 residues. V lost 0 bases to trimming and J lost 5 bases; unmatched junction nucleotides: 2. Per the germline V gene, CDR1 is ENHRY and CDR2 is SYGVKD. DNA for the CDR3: TGTGCCATCAGTGAGTCGACAGGGGAGGAGACCCAGTACTTC. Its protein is CAISESTGEETQYF.

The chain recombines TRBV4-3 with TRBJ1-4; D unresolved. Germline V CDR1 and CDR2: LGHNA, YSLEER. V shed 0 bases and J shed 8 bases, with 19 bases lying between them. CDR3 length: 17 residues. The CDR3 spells CASSQDSILGQREKLFF. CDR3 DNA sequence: TGCGCCAGCAGCCAAGATTCAATTTTGGGTCAGCGGGAAAAACTGTTTTTT.

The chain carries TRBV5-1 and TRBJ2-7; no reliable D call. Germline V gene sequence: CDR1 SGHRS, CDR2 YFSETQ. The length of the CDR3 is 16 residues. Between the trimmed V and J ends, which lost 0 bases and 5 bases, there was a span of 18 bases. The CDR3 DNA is TGCGCCAGCAGCTTGGTCTTTGCGAACCTTCTGGACGAGCAGTACTTC. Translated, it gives CASSLVFANLLDEQYF. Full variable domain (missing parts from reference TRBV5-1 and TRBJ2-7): KAGVTQTPRYLIKTRGQQVTLSCSPISGHRSVSWYQQTPGQGLQFLFEYFSETQRNKGNFPGRFSGRQFSNSRSEMNVSTLELGDSALYLCASSLVFANLLDEQYFGPGTRLTVT.

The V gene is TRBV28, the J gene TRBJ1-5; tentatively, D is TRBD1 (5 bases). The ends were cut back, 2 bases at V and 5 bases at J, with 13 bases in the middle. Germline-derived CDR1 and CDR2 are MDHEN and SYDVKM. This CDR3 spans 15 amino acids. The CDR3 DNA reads TGTGCCAGCAGTTTAGGCCAAGGCAGGGATCAGCCCCAGCATTTT. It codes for CASSLGQGRDQPQHF.

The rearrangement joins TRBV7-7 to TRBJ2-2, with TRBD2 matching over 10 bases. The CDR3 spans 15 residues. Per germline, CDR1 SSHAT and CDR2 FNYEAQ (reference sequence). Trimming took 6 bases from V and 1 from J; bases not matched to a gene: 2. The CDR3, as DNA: TGTGCCAGCAGTCGGACTAGCGGGAACACCGGGGAGCTGTTTTTT. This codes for CASSRTSGNTGELFF. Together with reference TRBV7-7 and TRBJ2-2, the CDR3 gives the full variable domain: GAGVSQSPRYKVTKRGQDVTLRCDPISSHATLYWYQQALGQGPEFLTYFNYEAQPDKSGLPSDRFSAERPEGSISTLTIQRTEQRDSAMYRCASSRTSGNTGELFFGEGSRLTVL.

CDR3 sequence (DNA): TGCGCCAGCAGCTATGGACAGGGAGGGGAAAAACTGTTTTTT. It codes for CASSYGQGGEKLFF. This chain links TRBV5-1 with TRBJ1-4, with 8 positions matching TRBD1. The CDR3 is made up of 14 amino acids. After removal of 3 bases from V and 8 bases from J, the junction contained 6 bases not matched to a gene. Germline V gene data show CDR1 as SGHRS and CDR2 as YFSETQ.

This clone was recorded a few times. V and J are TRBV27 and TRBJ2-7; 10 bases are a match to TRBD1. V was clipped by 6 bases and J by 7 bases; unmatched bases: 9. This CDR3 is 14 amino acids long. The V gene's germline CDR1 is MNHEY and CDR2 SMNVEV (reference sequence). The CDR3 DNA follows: TGTGCCAGCAGGGACAGACAGGGGGCTAAGGAGCAGTACTTC. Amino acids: CASRDRQGAKEQYF.

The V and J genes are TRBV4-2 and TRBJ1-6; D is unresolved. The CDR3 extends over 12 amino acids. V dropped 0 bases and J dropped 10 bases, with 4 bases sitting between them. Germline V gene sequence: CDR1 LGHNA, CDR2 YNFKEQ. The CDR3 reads CASSQESSPLHF. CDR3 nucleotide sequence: TGTGCCAGCAGCCAAGAGTCATCACCCCTCCACTTT.

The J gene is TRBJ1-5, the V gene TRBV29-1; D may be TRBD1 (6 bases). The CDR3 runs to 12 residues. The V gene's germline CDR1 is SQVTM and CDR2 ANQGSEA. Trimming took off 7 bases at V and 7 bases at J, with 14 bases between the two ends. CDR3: CSAKSGGQPQHF. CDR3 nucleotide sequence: TGCAGCGCTAAGTCGGGGGGCCAGCCCCAGCATTTT.

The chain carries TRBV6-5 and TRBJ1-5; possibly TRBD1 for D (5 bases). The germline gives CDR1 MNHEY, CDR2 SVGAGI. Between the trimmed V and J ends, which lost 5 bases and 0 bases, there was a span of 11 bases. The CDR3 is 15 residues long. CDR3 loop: CASSQGRTSNQPQHF. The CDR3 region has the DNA TGTGCCAGCAGTCAGGGCAGGACTAGCAATCAGCCCCAGCATTTT.